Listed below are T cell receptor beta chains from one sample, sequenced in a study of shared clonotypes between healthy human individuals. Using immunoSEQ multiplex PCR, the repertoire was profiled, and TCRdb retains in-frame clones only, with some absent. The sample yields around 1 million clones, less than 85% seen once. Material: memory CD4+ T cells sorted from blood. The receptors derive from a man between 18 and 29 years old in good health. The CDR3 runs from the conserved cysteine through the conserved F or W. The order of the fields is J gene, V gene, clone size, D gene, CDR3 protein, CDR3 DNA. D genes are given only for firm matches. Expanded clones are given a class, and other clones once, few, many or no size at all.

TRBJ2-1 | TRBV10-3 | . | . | CAISDQLGSYNEQFF | TGTGCCATCAGTGACCAACTAGGCTCCTACAATGAGCAGTTCTTC
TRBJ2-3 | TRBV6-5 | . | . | CASSYARTADTQYF | TGTGCCAGCAGTTACGCCAGAACGGCGGATACGCAGTATTTT
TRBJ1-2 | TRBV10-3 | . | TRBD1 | CAIRGTGGIFNYGYTF | TGTGCCATCAGAGGCACAGGGGGTATCTTTAATTATGGCTACACCTTC
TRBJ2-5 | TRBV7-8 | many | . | CASSLDGSHRIEETQYF | TGTGCCAGCAGCTTAGATGGTAGTCATCGGATAGAAGAGACCCAGTACTTC
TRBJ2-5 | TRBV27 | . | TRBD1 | CASSLEGQGRQETQYF | TGTGCCAGCAGTTTAGAGGGACAGGGGAGGCAAGAGACCCAGTACTTC
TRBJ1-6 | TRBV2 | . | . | CASRRQPNSPLHF | TGTGCCAGCAGAAGACAGCCTAATTCACCCCTCCACTTT
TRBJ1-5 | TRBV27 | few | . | CCQAEFNQPQHF | TGCTGCCAAGCGGAATTCAATCAGCCCCAGCATTTT
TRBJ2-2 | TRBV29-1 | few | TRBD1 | CSVTGTGVAGELFF | TGCAGCGTCACCGGGACAGGGGTTGCAGGGGAGCTGTTTTTT
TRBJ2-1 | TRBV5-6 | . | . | CASSFPGGTNEQFF | TGTGCCAGCAGCTTCCCCGGCGGGACCAATGAGCAGTTCTTC
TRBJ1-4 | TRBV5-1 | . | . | CASSLGTITPSGKGGTNEKLFF | TGCGCCAGCAGCTTGGGGACAATTACACCTTCAGGGAAAGGGGGGACTAATGAAAAACTGTTTTTT
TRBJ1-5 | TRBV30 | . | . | CAWSAQKSNQPQHF | TGTGCCTGGAGTGCCCAGAAGAGCAATCAGCCCCAGCATTTT
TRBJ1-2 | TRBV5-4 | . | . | CASTERGYGYTF | TGTGCCAGCACCGAAAGGGGGTATGGCTACACCTTC
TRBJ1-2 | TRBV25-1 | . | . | CASSEPRGSNGYTF | TGTGCCAGCAGTGAACCCAGGGGAAGTAATGGCTACACCTTC
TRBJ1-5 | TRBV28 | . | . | CASSSPPGQLQPQHF | TGTGCCAGCAGCTCACCCCCAGGCCAACTTCAGCCCCAGCATTTT
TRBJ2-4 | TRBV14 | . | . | CASSAFDIQYF | TGTGCCAGCAGCGCATTTGACATTCAGTACTTC
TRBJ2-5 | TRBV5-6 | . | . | CASRGTLQETQYF | TGTGCCAGCAGGGGGACTTTACAAGAGACCCAGTACTTC
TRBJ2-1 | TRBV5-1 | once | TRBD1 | CASSLGQGGHNEQFF | TGCGCCAGCAGCTTAGGACAGGGAGGCCACAATGAGCAGTTCTTC
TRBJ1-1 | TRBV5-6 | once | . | CASSLELGGTEAFF | TGTGCCAGCAGCTTGGAATTGGGGGGCACTGAAGCTTTCTTT
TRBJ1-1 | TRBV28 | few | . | CASSLRMNTEAFF | TGTGCCAGCAGTTTACGGATGAACACTGAAGCTTTCTTT
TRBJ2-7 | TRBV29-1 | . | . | CSVERSSQGSYEQYF | TGCAGCGTTGAAAGGTCCTCTCAGGGGTCGTACGAGCAGTACTTC
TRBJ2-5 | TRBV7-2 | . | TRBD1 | CASSPSGQLQETQYF | TGTGCCAGCAGCCCCTCGGGACAGTTGCAAGAGACCCAGTACTTC
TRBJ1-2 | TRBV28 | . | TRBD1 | CASSLLGTGYGYTF | TGTGCCAGCAGTTTACTCGGGACAGGCTATGGCTACACCTTC
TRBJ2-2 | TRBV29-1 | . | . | CSAQDTGELFF | TGCAGCGCCCAGGACACCGGGGAGCTGTTTTTT
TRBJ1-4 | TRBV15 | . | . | CATSGGTARRNEKLFF | TGTGCCACCAGCGGGGGGACCGCACGTAGGAATGAAAAACTGTTTTTT
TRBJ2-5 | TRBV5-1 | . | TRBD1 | CASRSTGETQYF | TGCGCCAGCAGGTCGACAGGGGAGACCCAGTACTTC
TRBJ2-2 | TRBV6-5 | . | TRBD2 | CASRSSGRYGGELFF | TGTGCCAGCAGATCTAGCGGGAGATATGGCGGGGAGCTGTTTTTT
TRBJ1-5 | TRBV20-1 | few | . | CSARGTPQHF | TGCAGTGCTAGAGGGACACCCCAGCATTTT
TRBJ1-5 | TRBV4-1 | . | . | CASSQDLVQPQHF | TGCGCCAGCAGCCAAGATCTCGTGCAGCCCCAGCATTTT
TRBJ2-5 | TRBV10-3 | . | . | CAISGTAQETQYF | TGTGCCATCAGTGGGACAGCACAAGAGACCCAGTACTTC
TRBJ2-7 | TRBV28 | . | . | CASTSAGGPSYEQYF | TGTGCCAGCACCTCCGCCGGGGGGCCCTCCTACGAGCAGTACTTC
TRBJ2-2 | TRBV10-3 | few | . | CATQGLNTGELFF | TGTGCCACGCAGGGGCTAAACACCGGGGAGCTGTTTTTT
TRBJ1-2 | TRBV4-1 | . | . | CASSHDPTDAIQGYTF | TGCGCCAGCAGCCACGATCCTACGGACGCGATTCAAGGCTACACCTTC
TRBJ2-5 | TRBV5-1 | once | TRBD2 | CASRLAGQETQYF | TGCGCCAGCCGACTAGCGGGGCAAGAGACCCAGTACTTC
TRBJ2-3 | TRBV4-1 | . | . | CASSQSSVGTDTQYF | TGCGCCAGCAGCCAAAGCTCCGTTGGAACAGATACGCAGTATTTT
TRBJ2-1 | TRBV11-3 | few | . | CASSLRGEQFF | TGTGCCAGCAGCTTAAGGGGTGAGCAGTTCTTC
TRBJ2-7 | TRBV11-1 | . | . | CASSYKGVGSYEQYF | TGTGCCAGCAGCTATAAAGGGGTCGGTTCCTACGAGCAGTACTTC
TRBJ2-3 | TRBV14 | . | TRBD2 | CASSQDRLAGGADTQYF | TGTGCCAGCAGCCAAGATCGACTAGCGGGAGGGGCAGATACGCAGTATTTT
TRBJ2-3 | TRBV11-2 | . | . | CASSLDLWRPSTDTQYF | TGTGCCAGCAGCTTAGATCTATGGCGTCCCAGCACAGATACGCAGTATTTT
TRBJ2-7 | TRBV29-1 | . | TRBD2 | CSAGTSGNNEQYF | TGCAGCGCAGGGACTAGCGGGAACAACGAGCAGTACTTC
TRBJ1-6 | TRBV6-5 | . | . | CASRNERGSPLHF | TGTGCCAGCAGAAATGAACGGGGGTCACCCCTCCACTTT
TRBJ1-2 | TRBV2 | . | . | CASTGRFYGYTF | TGTGCCAGCACTGGCAGGTTCTATGGCTACACCTTC
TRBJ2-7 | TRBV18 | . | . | CASSPFHTSNGEQYF | TGTGCCAGCTCACCGTTTCACACCTCGAACGGCGAGCAGTACTTC
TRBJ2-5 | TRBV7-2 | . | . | CASSRDSPTGETQYF | TGTGCCAGCAGCCGGGACTCCCCGACAGGGGAGACCCAGTACTTC
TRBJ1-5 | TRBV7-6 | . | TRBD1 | CASSLKRQGGNQPQHF | TGTGCCAGCAGCTTAAAACGACAGGGCGGCAATCAGCCCCAGCATTTT
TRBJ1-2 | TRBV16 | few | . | CASSRDSVGYGYTF | TGTGCCAGCAGCCGGGACTCAGTCGGCTATGGCTACACCTTC
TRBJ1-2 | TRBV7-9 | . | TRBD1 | CASSTRQGHGYTF | TGTGCCAGCAGCACACGACAGGGCCATGGCTACACCTTC
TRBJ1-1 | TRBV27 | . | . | CASRAEGMKNTEAFF | TGTGCCAGCAGGGCGGAAGGGATGAAGAACACTGAAGCTTTCTTT
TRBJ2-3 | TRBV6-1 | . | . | CASSRDFTDTQYF | TGTGCCAGCTCCCGGGACTTCACAGATACGCAGTATTTT
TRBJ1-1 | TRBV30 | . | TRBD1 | CAWSASTGLRTEAFF | TGTGCCTGGAGTGCCTCGACAGGGTTGAGGACTGAAGCTTTCTTT
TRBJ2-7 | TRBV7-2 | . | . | CASSPYGTLTYEQYF | TGTGCCAGCAGCCCATACGGGACTCTCACCTACGAGCAGTACTTC
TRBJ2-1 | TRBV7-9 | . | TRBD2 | CASSSTGTSGYNEQFF | TGTGCCAGCAGCTCAACCGGGACTAGCGGTTACAATGAGCAGTTCTTC
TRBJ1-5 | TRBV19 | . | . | CASTIVLSNQPQHF | TGTGCCAGTACCATAGTTCTTAGCAATCAGCCCCAGCATTTT
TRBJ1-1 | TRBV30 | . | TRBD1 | CAWGQGRSTEAFF | TGTGCCTGGGGACAGGGCCGGAGTACTGAAGCTTTCTTT
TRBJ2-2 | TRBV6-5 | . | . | CASMKYPNTGELFF | TGTGCCAGCATGAAGTACCCGAACACCGGGGAGCTGTTTTTT
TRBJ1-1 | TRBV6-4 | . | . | CASSDRAGNTEAFF | TGTGCCAGCAGTGACCGGGCCGGAAACACTGAAGCTTTCTTT
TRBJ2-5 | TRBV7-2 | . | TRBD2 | CASSLPIAGKETQYF | TGTGCCAGCAGCCTACCAATAGCGGGAAAAGAGACCCAGTACTTC
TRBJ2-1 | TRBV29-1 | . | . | CSVVASRVGEQFF | TGCAGCGTCGTTGCGTCTCGGGTGGGTGAGCAGTTCTTC
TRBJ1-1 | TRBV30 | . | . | CAWSGTLNTEAFF | TGTGCCTGGAGCGGGACACTGAACACTGAAGCTTTCTTT
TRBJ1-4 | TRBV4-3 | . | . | CASSPSTGTNEKLFF | TGCGCCAGCAGCCCCTCCACAGGGACTAATGAAAAACTGTTTTTT
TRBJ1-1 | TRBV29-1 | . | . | CSVEELGGAEAFF | TGCAGCGTTGAAGAGCTGGGAGGCGCTGAAGCTTTCTTT